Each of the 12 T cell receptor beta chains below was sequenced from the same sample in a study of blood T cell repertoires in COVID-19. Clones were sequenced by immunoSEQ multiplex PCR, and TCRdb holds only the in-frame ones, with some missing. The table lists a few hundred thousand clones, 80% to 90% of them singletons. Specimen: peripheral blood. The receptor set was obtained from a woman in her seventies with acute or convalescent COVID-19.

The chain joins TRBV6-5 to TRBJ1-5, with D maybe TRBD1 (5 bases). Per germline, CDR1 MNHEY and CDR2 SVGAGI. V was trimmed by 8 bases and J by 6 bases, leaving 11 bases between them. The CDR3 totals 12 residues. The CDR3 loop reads CASGPRGQPQHF. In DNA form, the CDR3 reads TGTGCCAGCGGACCTAGGGGTCAGCCCCAGCATTTT.

For the CDR3, the DNA is TGTGCCAGCAGTCGGGACAGCTCTGGAAACACCATATATTTT. Translation gives CASSRDSSGNTIYF. The J gene is TRBJ1-3, the V gene TRBV6-5; 7 bases are a match to TRBD1. J lost 0 bases, V lost 5 bases, and 1 base had no gene match. Germline lookup yields CDR1 MNHEY and CDR2 SVGAGI. The CDR3 totals 14 residues.

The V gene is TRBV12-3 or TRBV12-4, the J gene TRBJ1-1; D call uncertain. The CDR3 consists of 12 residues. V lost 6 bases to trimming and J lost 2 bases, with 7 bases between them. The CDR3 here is CASSLPNTEAFF. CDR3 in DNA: TGTGCCAGCAGCCTTCCCAACACTGAAGCTTTCTTT.

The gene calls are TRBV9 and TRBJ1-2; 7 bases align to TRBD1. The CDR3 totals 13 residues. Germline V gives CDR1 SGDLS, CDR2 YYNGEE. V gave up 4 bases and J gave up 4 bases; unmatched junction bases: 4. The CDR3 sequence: CASSSGQSYGYTF. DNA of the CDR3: TGTGCCAGCAGCTCGGGACAGAGCTATGGCTACACCTTC. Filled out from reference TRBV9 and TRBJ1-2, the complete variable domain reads DSGVTQTPKHLITATGQRVTLRCSPRSGDLSVYWYQQSLDQGLQFLIQYYNGEERAKGNILERFSAQQFPDLHSELNLSSLELGDSALYFCASSSGQSYGYTFGSGTRLTVV.

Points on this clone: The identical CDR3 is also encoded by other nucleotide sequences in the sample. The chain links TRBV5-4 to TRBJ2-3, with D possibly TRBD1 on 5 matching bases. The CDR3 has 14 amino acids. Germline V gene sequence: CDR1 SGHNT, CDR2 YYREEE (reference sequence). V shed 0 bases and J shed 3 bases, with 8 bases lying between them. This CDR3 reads CASSLGGATDTQYF. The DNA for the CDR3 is TGTGCCAGCAGCTTGGGGGGCGCGACAGATACGCAGTATTTT.

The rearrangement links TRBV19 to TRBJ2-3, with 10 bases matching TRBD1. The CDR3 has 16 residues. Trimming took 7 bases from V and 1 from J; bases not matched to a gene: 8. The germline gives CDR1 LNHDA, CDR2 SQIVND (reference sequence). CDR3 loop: CASTPPDRGRTDTQYF. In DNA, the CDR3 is TGTGCCAGTACTCCCCCTGACAGGGGGCGCACAGATACGCAGTATTTT.

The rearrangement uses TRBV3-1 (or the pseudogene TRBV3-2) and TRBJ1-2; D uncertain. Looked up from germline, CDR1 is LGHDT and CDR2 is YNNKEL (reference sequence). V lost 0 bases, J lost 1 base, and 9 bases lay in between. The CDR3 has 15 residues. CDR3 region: CASSQELAVNYGYTF. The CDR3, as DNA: TGTGCCAGCAGCCAAGAGCTGGCGGTTAACTATGGCTACACCTTC.

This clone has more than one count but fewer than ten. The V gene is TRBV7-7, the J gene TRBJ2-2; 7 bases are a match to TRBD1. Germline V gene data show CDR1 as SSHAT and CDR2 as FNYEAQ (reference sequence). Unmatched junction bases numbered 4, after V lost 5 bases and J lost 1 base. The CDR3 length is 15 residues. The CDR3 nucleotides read TGTGCCAGCAGCCTCGGGACAGTGAACACCGGGGAGCTGTTTTTT. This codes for CASSLGTVNTGELFF.

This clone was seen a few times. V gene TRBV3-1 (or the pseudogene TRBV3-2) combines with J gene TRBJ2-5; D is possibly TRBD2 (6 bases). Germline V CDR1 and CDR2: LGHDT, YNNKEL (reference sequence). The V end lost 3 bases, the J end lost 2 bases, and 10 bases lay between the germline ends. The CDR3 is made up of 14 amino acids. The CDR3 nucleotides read TGTGCCAGCAGCCACCGGGGACTTCAAGAGACCCAGTACTTC. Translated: CASSHRGLQETQYF.

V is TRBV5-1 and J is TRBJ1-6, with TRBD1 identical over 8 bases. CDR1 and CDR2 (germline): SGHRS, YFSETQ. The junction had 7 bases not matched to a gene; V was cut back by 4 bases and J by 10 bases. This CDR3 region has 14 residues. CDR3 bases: TGCGCCAGCAGCCGGGGACAGGCAAGATCACCCCTCCACTTT. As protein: CASSRGQARSPLHF. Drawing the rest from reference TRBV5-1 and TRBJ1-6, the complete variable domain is KAGVTQTPRYLIKTRGQQVTLSCSPISGHRSVSWYQQTPGQGLQFLFEYFSETQRNKGNFPGRFSGRQFSNSRSEMNVSTLELGDSALYLCASSRGQARSPLHFGNGTRLTVT.

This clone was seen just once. The CDR3 here is CASSQEGAIGEQYF. In DNA form, the CDR3 reads TGTGCCAGCAGCCAAGAAGGGGCCATCGGCGAGCAGTACTTC. This chain uses TRBV3-1 (or the pseudogene TRBV3-2) with TRBJ2-7; possibly TRBD1 for D (5 bases). The CDR3 runs 14 residues. Trimming pared 0 bases from V and 6 bases from J, leaving 12 bases between. Germline CDR1 and CDR2: LGHDT and YNNKEL (reference sequence).

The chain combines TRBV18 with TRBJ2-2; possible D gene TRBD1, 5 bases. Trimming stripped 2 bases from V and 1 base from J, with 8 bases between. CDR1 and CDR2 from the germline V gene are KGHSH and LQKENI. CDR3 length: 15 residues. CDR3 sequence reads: CASSPRGQNTGELFF. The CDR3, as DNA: TGTGCCAGCTCACCAAGGGGCCAGAACACCGGGGAGCTGTTTTTT. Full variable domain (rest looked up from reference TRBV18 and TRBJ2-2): NAGVMQNPRHLVRRRGQEARLRCSPMKGHSHVYWYRQLPEEGLKFMVYLQKENIIDESGMPKERFSAEFPKEGPSILRIQQVVRGDSAAYFCASSPRGQNTGELFFGEGSRLTVL.